These 11 T cell receptor beta chains were all obtained from the same sample, sequenced in a study of cytomegalovirus exposure and HLA in healthy donors. Primers for the PCR totalled 60 Vbeta and 13 Jbeta. Clones were read by immunoSEQ multiplex PCR, and TCRdb kept only the in-frame ones, dropping some. The table shows about 180,000 clones, with about 85% occurring only once. Sample: PBMCs. These TCRs come from a girl aged 10 to 17 in good health and CMV-seropositive.

V and J are TRBV6-4 and TRBJ2-2; D perhaps matches TRBD1 (6 bases). V shed 8 bases and J shed 4 bases, with 14 bases lying between them. The CDR3 spans 14 residues. Looked up from germline, CDR1 is MRHNA and CDR2 is SNTAGT. CDR3 sequence: CASYPGVVTGELFF. CDR3 DNA: TGTGCCAGCTACCCAGGGGTAGTCACCGGGGAGCTGTTTTTT.

This clone occurred a few times. J is TRBJ2-7 and V is TRBV6-5; D is unclear. Germline lookup yields CDR1 MNHEY and CDR2 SVGAGI. V was shortened by 1 base and J by 4 bases, with 11 bases between the two germline ends. The CDR3 covers 14 residues. CDR3 DNA: TGTGCCAGCAGTTACTGGGCAGGTCCGTACGAGCAGTACTTC. This gives the protein CASSYWAGPYEQYF.

This clone showed up just a few times. This CDR3 reads CAINSAGALNEQFF. In nucleotides, the CDR3 is TGTGCCATCAATTCGGCGGGAGCTCTCAATGAGCAGTTCTTC. This chain connects TRBV10-3 to TRBJ2-1, with 7 bases fitting TRBD2. V lost 7 bases to trimming and J lost 6 bases; unmatched junction nucleotides: 9. CDR3 length: 14 residues. Germline-derived CDR1 and CDR2 are ENHRY and SYGVKD.

This chain links TRBV29-1 with TRBJ1-2; D not resolved. Trimming took 7 bases from V and 4 from J, leaving 16 bases between them. The CDR3 extends over 13 amino acids. CDR1 and CDR2 (germline): SQVTM, ANQGSEA. The CDR3 spells CSGEVLRFYGYTF. The CDR3 DNA reads as TGCAGCGGAGAGGTTCTAAGATTCTATGGCTACACCTTC. The variable domain in full, with the rest retrieved from reference TRBV29-1 and TRBJ1-2, is SAVISQKPSRDICQRGTSLTIQCQVDSQVTMMFWYRQQPGQSLTLIATANQGSEATYESGFVIDKFPISRPNLTFSTLTVSNMSPEDSSIYLCSGEVLRFYGYTFGSGTRLTVV.

V and J are TRBV11-3 and TRBJ2-1; D possibly corresponds to TRBD2 (7 bases). Trimming took 1 base from V and 7 from J, leaving 14 bases between them. The CDR3 loop spans 15 amino acids. Germline V CDR1 and CDR2: SGHNT, YENEEA. Written as DNA, the CDR3 is TGTGCCAGCAGCTTAGGGGGGGGCCTATTGAATGAGCAGTTCTTC. Its protein is CASSLGGGLLNEQFF. Filled out from reference TRBV11-3 and TRBJ2-1, the complete variable domain reads EAGVVQSPRYKIIEKKQPVAFWCNPISGHNTLYWYLQNLGQGPELLIRYENEEAVDDSQLPKDRFSAERLKGVDSTLKIQPAELGDSAVYLCASSLGGGLLNEQFFGPGTRLTVL.

This clone was counted only a few times. J is TRBJ2-5 and V is TRBV7-2; 10 bases match TRBD2. The germline gives CDR1 SGHTA, CDR2 FQGNSA. V shed 5 bases and J 1 base; nucleotides not matched to a gene: 1. This CDR3 comprises 14 residues. As DNA, the CDR3 is TGTGCCAGCAGCCGGACTAGCGGCCAAGAGACCCAGTACTTC. Protein product: CASSRTSGQETQYF. Complete variable domain (other parts from reference TRBV7-2 and TRBJ2-5): GAGVSQSPSNKVTEKGKDVELRCDPISGHTALYWYRQSLGQGLEFLIYFQGNSAPDKSGLPSDRFSAERTGGSVSTLTIQRTQQEDSAVYLCASSRTSGQETQYFGPGTRLLVL.

This sequence joins TRBV5-6 and TRBJ2-1; 7 bases line up with TRBD2. Trimming took 0 bases from V and 4 from J; bases not matched to a gene: 4. CDR1 is SGHDT, CDR2 YYEEEE, per germline. The CDR3 contains 15 residues. CDR3 DNA sequence: TGTGCCAGCAGCTTGGACAGCGGGATTTACAATGAGCAGTTCTTC. Its protein is CASSLDSGIYNEQFF.

The chain couples TRBV6-4 to TRBJ2-1, with no clear D. V dropped 0 bases and J dropped 0 bases, with 18 bases sitting between them. Germline CDR1 MRHNA, CDR2 SNTAGT. The CDR3 has 19 residues. CDR3 coding DNA: TGTGCCAGCAGTGACTCCTCTGTGTCCGCTTACAGCTCCTACAATGAGCAGTTCTTC. Its translation is CASSDSSVSAYSSYNEQFF.

This clone appeared a few times. The chain combines TRBV7-2 with TRBJ1-5; 8 positions match TRBD1. The CDR3 contains 15 residues. After removal of 5 bases from V and 5 bases from J, the junction contained 8 bases not matched to a gene. CDR1 and CDR2 from the germline V gene are SGHTA and FQGNSA. Written as DNA, the CDR3 is TGTGCCAGCAGCCCAGGACAGGGAGTTTATCAGCCCCAGCATTTT. Translation: CASSPGQGVYQPQHF. Supplemented by reference TRBV7-2 and TRBJ1-5, the full variable domain reads GAGVSQSPSNKVTEKGKDVELRCDPISGHTALYWYRQSLGQGLEFLIYFQGNSAPDKSGLPSDRFSAERTGGSVSTLTIQRTQQEDSAVYLCASSPGQGVYQPQHFGDGTRLSIL.

CDR3 bases: TGTGCCATCAGCCGGACAGGGGGCGCTTATGGCTACACCTTC. Its translation: CAISRTGGAYGYTF. This sequence joins TRBV10-3 and TRBJ1-2, with 11 bases lining up with TRBD1. CDR1 ENHRY and CDR2 SYGVKD come from the germline V gene. The CDR3 spans 14 residues. V gave up 6 bases and J gave up 5 bases; unmatched junction bases: 5.

This rearrangement joins TRBV9 to TRBJ1-2; 7 bases map to TRBD1. This CDR3 contains 15 residues. CDR1 is SGDLS and CDR2 is YYNGEE in the germline V gene. The ends lost 3 bases at V and 5 bases at J; junction bases unmatched: 10. The CDR3 reads CASSASGQPRYGYTF. CDR3 nucleotide sequence: TGTGCCAGCAGCGCCTCGGGACAGCCCAGGTATGGCTACACCTTC.